This is a list of T cell receptor beta chains from one sample in a study of blood T cell repertoires in COVID-19. Some clones are missing from TCRdb's copy, which holds only in-frame ones; the method was immunoSEQ multiplex PCR. Of hundreds of thousands of clones listed, around 87% are singletons. Input material: peripheral blood. The source of these receptors is a woman aged 45 to 65 who had recovered from COVID-19. CDR3s include the opening cysteine and the closing phenylalanine or tryptophan. Each record gives: D gene, V gene, J gene, clone size, CDR3 DNA, CDR3 protein. The D gene is left open where the match is weak. The listing skips clone size in some rows; elsewhere it reads once, few, many or a size class.

.	TRBV6-5	TRBJ2-3	.	TGTGCCAGCAGTTTTCAGAGCACAGATACGCAGTATTTT	CASSFQSTDTQYF
.	TRBV20-1	TRBJ2-5	.	TGCAGTGCTAGTGGAACAGGCTCGGAGACCCAGTACTTC	CSASGTGSETQYF
.	TRBV30	TRBJ1-1	.	TGTGCCTGGAGTTATGGGGGAGGAGAGACTGAAGCTTTCTTT	CAWSYGGGETEAFF
TRBD1	TRBV20-1	TRBJ1-2	.	TGCAGTGCTAGTCTTCGGGACAGGGGCTATGGCTACACCTTC	CSASLRDRGYGYTF
TRBD1	TRBV3-1/TRBV3-2	TRBJ2-7	.	TGTGCCAGCAGCCAAGCACCGGGACAGGATTACGAGCAGTACTTC	CASSQAPGQDYEQYF
TRBD1	TRBV6-5	TRBJ2-2	.	TGTGCCAGCAGTTTACGGACAGGGGCGAACACCGGGGAGCTGTTTTTT	CASSLRTGANTGELFF
.	TRBV4-3	TRBJ1-2	.	TGCGCCAGCAGCCTAAACCCCAGGGGTCCCTATGGCTACACCTTC	CASSLNPRGPYGYTF
.	TRBV15	TRBJ2-7	.	TGTGCCACCAGCAGAGCAAACTACGAGCAGTACTTC	CATSRANYEQYF
TRBD2	TRBV19	TRBJ2-1	once	TGTGCCAGTAAACCCCCCCGACTAGCGGGGGGGCCGGATGAGCAGTTCTTC	CASKPPRLAGGPDEQFF
.	TRBV5-4	TRBJ2-5	once	TGTGCCAGCAGCTTAAGTGTCGGGGGTCTAGGAGAGACCCAGTACTTC	CASSLSVGGLGETQYF
TRBD1	TRBV13	TRBJ2-1	few	TGTGCCAGCAGCTCCGACAGGGTTCGCTACAATGAGCAGTTCTTC	CASSSDRVRYNEQFF
TRBD1	TRBV11-2	TRBJ1-1	.	TGTGCCAGCAGCGGGGGACAGGGTCTTCTACTAACTGAAGCTTTCTTT	CASSGGQGLLLTEAFF
.	TRBV6-2/TRBV6-3	TRBJ2-7	.	TGTGCCAGCAGTTACTCGCGAATGGTCGAGAACTTC	CASSYSRMVENF
TRBD2	TRBV19	TRBJ2-3	.	TGTGCCAGTAGTCCCGGGACTAACACAGATACGCAGTATTTT	CASSPGTNTDTQYF
TRBD1	TRBV11-2	TRBJ1-5	.	TGTGCCAGCAGCTTCGGACAGGGGGCGGGCCGCAATCAGCCCCAGCATTTT	CASSFGQGAGRNQPQHF
TRBD1	TRBV7-2	TRBJ2-1	.	TGTGCCAGCAGCGACAGGGCCTACAATGAGCAGTTCTTC	CASSDRAYNEQFF
TRBD1	TRBV5-4	TRBJ2-7	.	TGTGCCAGCAGCTCACGGGACAGGGGTTCCTACGAGCAGTACTTC	CASSSRDRGSYEQYF
.	TRBV12-3/TRBV12-4	TRBJ2-7	.	TGTGCCAGCAGTTTACACAGCTCCTACGAGCAGTACTTC	CASSLHSSYEQYF
.	TRBV11-3	TRBJ2-1	.	TGTGCCAGCAGCCGCGAAGGCGGGCACAATGAGCAGTTCTTC	CASSREGGHNEQFF
TRBD1	TRBV2	TRBJ1-2	few	TGTGCCAGCAAGACAGGGGTTTTCTATGGCTACACCTTC	CASKTGVFYGYTF
.	TRBV6-5	TRBJ2-1	once	TGTGCCAGCAGCCGATTCCGGGAGACTGAGCAGTTCTTC	CASSRFRETEQFF
.	TRBV6-6	TRBJ2-7	once	TGTGCCAGCAGTTACTCGAGTCGAGATTCCACCTACGAGCAGTACTTC	CASSYSSRDSTYEQYF
TRBD2	TRBV28	TRBJ2-3	.	TGTGCCAGCAGAAGACTAGCGGGGGGCACAGATACGCAGTATTTT	CASRRLAGGTDTQYF
TRBD2	TRBV6-5	TRBJ2-7	once	TGTGCCAGCAGTTACGGGCTAGCGGGAATGGGCGAGCAGTACTTC	CASSYGLAGMGEQYF
.	TRBV7-7	TRBJ2-1	.	TGTGCCAGCAGCCCCGGCACAGGGGGAGGGTATGAGCAGTTCTTC	CASSPGTGGGYEQFF
.	TRBV7-2	TRBJ1-1	.	TGTGCCAGCAGCCATGTCCAAGAGGTCGCTGAAGCTTTCTTT	CASSHVQEVAEAFF
TRBD2	TRBV4-1	TRBJ2-7	.	TGCGCCAGCAGCCAACCTACTAGCGGGAGGACGCAGTACTTC	CASSQPTSGRTQYF
.	TRBV27	TRBJ2-1	.	TGTGCCAGCAGGCTAATCGCGGGCAATGAGCAGTTCTTC	CASRLIAGNEQFF
.	TRBV19	TRBJ1-4	.	TGTGCCAGTAGTCCGAGCCAAGGGAACCTGGGGCTTGAAAAACTGTTTTTT	CASSPSQGNLGLEKLFF
.	TRBV30	TRBJ2-1	.	TGTGCCTGGAGTGTCGGGGGAAGCTCCTACAATGAGCAGTTCTTC	CAWSVGGSSYNEQFF
TRBD2	TRBV4-1	TRBJ2-7	once	TGCGCCAGCAGCCAACCCAGGGCGAGTAGCGGGAGAGAGTCCTACGAGCAGTACTTC	CASSQPRASSGRESYEQYF
TRBD2	TRBV9	TRBJ2-5	.	TGTGCCAGCAGCGTAGTGGGAGGGAAAGAGACCCAGTACTTC	CASSVVGGKETQYF
.	TRBV24-1	TRBJ2-1	.	TGTGCCACCAGTGATTTATTCGGGGATGAGCAGTTCTTC	CATSDLFGDEQFF
.	TRBV28	TRBJ1-4	.	TGTGCCAGCAGTCTGGTGGGAGACAATGAAAAACTGTTTTTT	CASSLVGDNEKLFF
.	TRBV9	TRBJ2-5	.	TGTGCCAGCAGCGGGCAGGGGACCCAGGAGACCCAGTACTTC	CASSGQGTQETQYF
TRBD1	TRBV20-1	TRBJ1-5	.	TGCAGTGCTAGTGGGACAGTGAGCAATCAGCCCCAGCATTTT	CSASGTVSNQPQHF
TRBD1	TRBV5-4	TRBJ2-5	.	TGTGCCAGCAGCTCCGGACAGGTTCAAGAGACCCAGTACTTC	CASSSGQVQETQYF
.	TRBV7-9	TRBJ2-5	.	TGTGCCAGCAGCTTAGCGCTGGGCGCGGGGGAGACCCAGTACTTC	CASSLALGAGETQYF
TRBD1	TRBV18	TRBJ1-6	.	TGTGCCAGCTCACCTAACCCGGGACAGGGTCGTTCACCCCTCCACTTT	CASSPNPGQGRSPLHF
.	TRBV28	TRBJ1-2	.	TGTGCCAGCAGTTTCGGGTCCTACTATGGCTACACCTTC	CASSFGSYYGYTF
.	TRBV19	TRBJ2-1	.	TGTGCCAGTAGGGAAAGGACTCTCTATGAGCAGTTCTTC	CASRERTLYEQFF
.	TRBV11-3	TRBJ2-7	.	TGTGCCAGCAGTCAAACCCCGGGCTACGAGCAGTACTTC	CASSQTPGYEQYF